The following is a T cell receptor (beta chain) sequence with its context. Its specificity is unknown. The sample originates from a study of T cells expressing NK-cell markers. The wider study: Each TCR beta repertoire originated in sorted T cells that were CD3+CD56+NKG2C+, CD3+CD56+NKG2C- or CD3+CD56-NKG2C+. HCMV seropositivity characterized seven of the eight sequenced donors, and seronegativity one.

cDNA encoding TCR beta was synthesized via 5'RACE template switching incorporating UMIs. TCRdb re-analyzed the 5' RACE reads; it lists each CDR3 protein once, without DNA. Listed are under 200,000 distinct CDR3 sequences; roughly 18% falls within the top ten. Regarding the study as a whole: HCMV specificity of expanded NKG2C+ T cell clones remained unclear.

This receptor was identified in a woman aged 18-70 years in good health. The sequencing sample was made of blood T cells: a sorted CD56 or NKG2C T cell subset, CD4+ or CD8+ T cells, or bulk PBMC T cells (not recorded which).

The CDR3 loop is CASSFGTSGSGDTQYF. This sequence joins TRBV7-3 and TRBJ2-3; TCRdb's assignment of TRBD2 cannot be checked, as there is no DNA. This CDR3 is 16 amino acids long. The germline CDR1 and CDR2 sequences are SGHTA and FQGTGA.